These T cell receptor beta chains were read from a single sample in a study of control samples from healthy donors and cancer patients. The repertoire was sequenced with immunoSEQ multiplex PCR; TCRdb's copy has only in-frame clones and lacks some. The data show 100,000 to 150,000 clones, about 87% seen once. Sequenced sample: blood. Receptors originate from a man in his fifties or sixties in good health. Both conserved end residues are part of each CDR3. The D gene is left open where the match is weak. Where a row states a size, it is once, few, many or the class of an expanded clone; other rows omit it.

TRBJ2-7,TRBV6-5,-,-,TGTGCCAGCAGTTCCCCATCGAGGGCCGAGCAGTACTTC,CASSSPSRAEQYF
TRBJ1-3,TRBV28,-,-,TGTGCCAGCAGCCCATACATCCACTCTGGAAACACCATATATTTT,CASSPYIHSGNTIYF
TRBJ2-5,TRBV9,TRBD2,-,TGTGCCAGCAGCGTAGGTGGGTTAGCGGGGGTCCAAGAGACCCAGTACTTC,CASSVGGLAGVQETQYF
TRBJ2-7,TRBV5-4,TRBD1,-,TGTGCCAGCAGCTGGACAGGGGGTTTTACCTACGAGCAGTACTTC,CASSWTGGFTYEQYF
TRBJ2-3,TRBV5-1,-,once,TGCGCCAGCAGCCCTCGAGACACAGATACGCAGTATTTT,CASSPRDTDTQYF
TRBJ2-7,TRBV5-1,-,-,TGCGCCAGCAGCTTAATTGCAGGGCCCGCTTGGAACGAGCAGTACTTC,CASSLIAGPAWNEQYF
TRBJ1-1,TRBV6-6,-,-,TGTGCCAGCCGAACAGACACTGAAGCTTTCTTT,CASRTDTEAFF
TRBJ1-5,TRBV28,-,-,TGTGCCAGCAGCCTGGGCCAGGGACCAACTCAGCCCCAGCATTTT,CASSLGQGPTQPQHF
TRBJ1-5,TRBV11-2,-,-,TGTGCCAGCAGCCTACAGGGCCCGAGCAATCAGCCCCAGCATTTT,CASSLQGPSNQPQHF
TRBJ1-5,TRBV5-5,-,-,TGTGCCAGCAGCTTGCTCGGACAGTCCAATCAGCCCCAGCATTTT,CASSLLGQSNQPQHF
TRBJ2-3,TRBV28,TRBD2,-,TGTGCCAGCAGTTTAGGACTAGCGGGTACAGATACGCAGTATTTT,CASSLGLAGTDTQYF
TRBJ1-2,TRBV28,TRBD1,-,TGTGCCATCAGGGGGGGGACGATCTATGGCTACACCTTC,CAIRGGTIYGYTF
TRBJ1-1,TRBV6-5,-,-,TGTGCCACTCAAGGGGCGGTGGAAGCTTTCTTT,CATQGAVEAFF
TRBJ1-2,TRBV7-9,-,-,TGTGCCAGCAACAAGGGGCTAAACTCTAACTATGGCTACACCTTC,CASNKGLNSNYGYTF
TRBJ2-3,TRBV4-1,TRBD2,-,TGCGCCAGCAGCCTCCGGTGGGTAGCGGGGGACGAAGATACGCAGTATTTT,CASSLRWVAGDEDTQYF
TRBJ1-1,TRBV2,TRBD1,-,TGTGCCAGCAGGCGGGGACAGGGGGCGGAAGCTTTCTTT,CASRRGQGAEAFF
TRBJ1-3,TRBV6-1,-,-,TGTGCCAGCAGTGAAGCGCTCAACTCTGGAAACACCATATATTTT,CASSEALNSGNTIYF
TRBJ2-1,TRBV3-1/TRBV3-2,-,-,TGTGCCAGCAGCCAAATATTACTCAGCCCCGAAGGTGAGCAGTTCTTC,CASSQILLSPEGEQFF
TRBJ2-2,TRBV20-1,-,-,TGCAGTGCCGCGAACACCGGGGAGCTGTTTTTT,CSAANTGELFF
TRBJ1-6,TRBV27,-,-,TGTGCCAGCGCCTGGAAGGGAATTAATAATTCACCCCTCCACTTT,CASAWKGINNSPLHF
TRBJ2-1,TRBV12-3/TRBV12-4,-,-,TGTGCCAGCAGTCAGGGTGCCGGCAATGAGCAGTTCTTC,CASSQGAGNEQFF
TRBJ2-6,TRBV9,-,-,TGTGCCAGCAGCGTAGATTTAGGGTTCGCGGGTGGGGCCAACGTCCTGACTTTC,CASSVDLGFAGGANVLTF
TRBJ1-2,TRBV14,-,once,TGTGCCAGCAGCCAACCCACAGGAGTTTCTAACTATGGCTACACCTTC,CASSQPTGVSNYGYTF
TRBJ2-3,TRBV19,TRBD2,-,TGTGCCAGTAGTGCGACCCTAGCGGGGGGGCCGGGGGATACGCAGTATTTT,CASSATLAGGPGDTQYF
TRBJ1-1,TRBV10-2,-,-,TGCGCCAGCAGGTGGGGCAGGGTCGGGAACACTGAAGCTTTCTTT,CASRWGRVGNTEAFF
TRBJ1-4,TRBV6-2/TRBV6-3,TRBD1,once,TGTGCCAGCAGTCGCACCATCCTTCCGACAGGGCTTGATGAAAAACTGTTTTTT,CASSRTILPTGLDEKLFF
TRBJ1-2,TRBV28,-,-,TGTGCCAGCAGTAAACCCGCTGGGGGAGGCTACACCTTC,CASSKPAGGGYTF
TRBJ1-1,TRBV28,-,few,TGTGCCAGCAGCCCCCCTCCTTTGACCGGGGGTGAAGCTTTCTTT,CASSPPPLTGGEAFF
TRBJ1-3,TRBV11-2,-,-,TGTGCCAGCAGGAGTGCAGGGGTTCTCTCTGGAAACACCATATATTTT,CASRSAGVLSGNTIYF